Listed below are T cell receptor beta chains from one sample, sequenced in a study of control samples from healthy donors and cancer patients. The assay was immunoSEQ multiplex PCR, and TCRdb's table has in-frame clones only and misses some. The sample records 200,000 to 250,000 clones, roughly 94% being singletons. Sample: blood. The receptors shown here come from a man aged 50 or older in good health. The conserved cysteine and the conserved F or W are not part of the CDR3 here.

cdr3_length	v_call	cdr3_aa
13	TRBV18	ASSPPGRGNEKLF
11	TRBV10-2	ASRSNRGSEAF
12	TRBV5-5	ASSPSPGPRELF
12	TRBV3-1/TRBV3-2	ASSRLGLNEKLF
13	TRBV18	ASSRGGAGTDTQY
14	TRBV10-3	AISSGQGASSYGYT
12	TRBV10-2	ASSESATETEAF
10	TRBV6-2/TRBV6-3	ASSYGGSRAF
10	TRBV29-1	SVAFPGDEQY
17	TRBV5-1	ASSLSYLAGGTNTGELF
14	TRBV9	ASSVGRGAAGNTIY
13	TRBV19	ASSSDSDSYNEQF
14	TRBV23-1	ASSQRQGAKGETQY
10	TRBV6-6	ASSQRTYEQY
15	TRBV7-8	ASSPRVAGGPRETQY
14	TRBV6-6	ASSYLLTANTGELF
10	TRBV6-5	ASSSREHEQF
13	TRBV7-3	ASSLGLKADSPLH
11	TRBV6-5	ASSYPEDNEAF
11	TRBV5-1	ASSRQSGNTIY
13	TRBV7-8	ASSFGQGSSYEQY
13	TRBV3-1/TRBV3-2	ASSHHQPDGGWQY
11	TRBV5-1	ASSLLGNTEAF
12	TRBV11-2	ASSHGGVEETQY
13	TRBV5-1	ASSGLGGPNTEAF
13	TRBV10-3	AISYVGADTGELF
13	TRBV6-5	ATSVGTPGWDIQY
11	TRBV6-5	ATTGENHEKLF
11	TRBV30	AWSEHGNQPQH
13	TRBV9	ASSLQGGLGNTIY
13	TRBV6-2/TRBV6-3	ASSPSTGGRNTIY
14	TRBV29-1	SIRPGQGSSKNIQY
16	TRBV5-5	ASSLLVNLGSGANVLT
12	TRBV7-9	ASSQYPAGSPLH
13	TRBV5-4	ASSLSVGGYNEQF
12	TRBV7-9	ASSLAQSNSPLH
11	TRBV6-5	ASRGTANTEAF
15	TRBV19	ASSIDLTGWGTDTQY
12	TRBV27	ASAMPGTLNEQY
12	TRBV7-9	ASSLEGLAGPLY
13	TRBV5-1	ASSFRVAGQETQY
10	TRBV30	AWSVQAYEQY
10	TRBV29-1	SVTRVNTEAF
11	TRBV5-5	ASSPGGVPTAF